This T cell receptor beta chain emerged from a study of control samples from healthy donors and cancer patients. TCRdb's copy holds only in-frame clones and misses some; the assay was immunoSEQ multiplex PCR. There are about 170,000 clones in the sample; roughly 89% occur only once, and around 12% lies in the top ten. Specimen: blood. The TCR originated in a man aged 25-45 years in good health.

CDR3 sequence (DNA): TGTGCCAGTAGTCCACACTTTAATGAGCAGTTCTTC. This codes for CASSPHFNEQFF. The chain joins TRBV19 to TRBJ2-1; D gene unclear. V lost 5 bases and J 7 bases, leaving 9 bases between the germline ends. This CDR3 comprises 12 residues. CDR1 is LNHDA, CDR2 SQIVND, per germline (reference sequence).